This T cell receptor (beta chain) was captured in a study of human T cells and chemical hapten exposure. The wider study: Small pooled library volume differences chiefly drove per-sample TCR yield variation. Overall study results and limits: High-frequency TCRs, those above 1 in 1000, stayed the same after DPC sensitization.

Stated time point: healthy volunteer bleed at 6 weeks. Researchers extracted total RNA from unfractionated whole blood. Regarding this clonotype: Antigen unknown.

Unique molecular identifiers were attached to individual cDNA molecules within the library. In TCRdb, the RACE reads were re-called with MiXCR into one record per CDR3 protein. The top ten clones hold 1.5% to 1.7% of a sample with more than 60,000 distinct CDR3 sequences, about 9% of them seen once. V gave up 6 bases and J gave up 0 bases, with 6 bases separating them. The CDR3 has 13 amino acids. The germline V gene has CDR1 MNHNS and CDR2 SASEGT. The source of this sequence is a male donor in good health. Some clones in this sample may be carry-over from other donors' samples. Sequenced material: whole blood. The chain employs TRBV6-1 and TRBJ1-5; no definite D call. The CDR3 DNA reads TGTGCCAGCAGAAGCTATAGCAATCAGCCCCAGCATTTT. It codes for CASRSYSNQPQHF.